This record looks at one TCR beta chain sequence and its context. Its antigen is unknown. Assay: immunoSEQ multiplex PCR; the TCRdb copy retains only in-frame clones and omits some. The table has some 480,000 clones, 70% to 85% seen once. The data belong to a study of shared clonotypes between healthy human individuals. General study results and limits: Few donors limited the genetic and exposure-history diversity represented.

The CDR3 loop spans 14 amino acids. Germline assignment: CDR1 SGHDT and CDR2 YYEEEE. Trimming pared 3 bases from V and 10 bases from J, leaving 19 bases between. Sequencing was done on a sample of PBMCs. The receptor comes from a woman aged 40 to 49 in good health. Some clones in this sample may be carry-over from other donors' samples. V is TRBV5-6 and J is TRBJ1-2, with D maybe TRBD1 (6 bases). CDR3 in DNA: TGTGCCAGCAGCTCCTCCGGGACATATTCCTCCTACACCTTC. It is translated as CASSSSGTYSSYTF.